These 14 T cell receptor beta chains originate from one sample sequenced in a study of chemoradiotherapy in HPV16-positive cancers (dated by TCRdb to between 2020 and 2023). Libraries were built with the immunoSEQ multiplex PCR assay. Drawn from immuneACCESS, this table holds only the in-frame rearrangements with V and J called that TCRdb kept. Clones are partly lost; checked studies trace under half to an unresolved V gene and leave the rest unexplained. Within this sample are around 630 clones, with 84% of them counted one time only. Under 9% of the sample rests with the top ten. Source: tumor tissue, taken from a patient who underwent chemoradiotherapy. All receptors derive from a human donor with HPV-associated anogenital cancer.

This clone is termed large. V gene TRBV27 combines with J gene TRBJ2-1; a weak D match, TRBD2 (6 bases). The V gene lost 8 bases and the J gene lost 0 bases, with 14 bases spanning the gap. CDR3 length: 15 amino acids. Per the germline V gene, CDR1 is MNHEY and CDR2 is SMNVEV (reference sequence). The CDR3 is CASGGTSSSYNEQFF. CDR3 bases: TGTGCCAGCGGGGGGACTTCAAGCTCCTACAATGAGCAGTTCTTC.

This sequence joins TRBV19 and TRBJ2-7, with 10 nucleotides matching TRBD1. The CDR3 extends over 16 amino acids. The germline gives CDR1 LNHDA, CDR2 SQIVND (reference sequence). The junction had 9 bases not matched to a gene; V was cut back by 0 bases and J by 7 bases. The CDR3 region is CASSIDLATGGWEQYF. CDR3 DNA sequence: TGTGCCAGTAGTATAGACTTGGCGACAGGGGGCTGGGAGCAGTACTTC.

This clone is deemed hyperexpanded. The chain carries TRBV27 and TRBJ1-1, with D possibly TRBD1 on 5 matching bases. This CDR3 spans 13 amino acids. Trimming took off 2 bases at V and 12 bases at J, with 16 bases between the two ends. The germline CDR1 and CDR2 sequences are MNHEY and SMNVEV (reference sequence). CDR3 protein: CASSLVVEGLPFF. DNA of the CDR3: TGTGCCAGCAGTTTAGTTGTTGAGGGGTTACCTTTCTTT.

V usage is TRBV5-1 and J usage is TRBJ1-1, with a possible D match to TRBD1 (5 bases). V dropped 0 bases and J dropped 1 base, with 7 bases sitting between them. The CDR3 extends over 14 amino acids. Per the germline V gene, CDR1 is SGHRS and CDR2 is YFSETQ. CDR3 in DNA: TGCGCCAGCAGCTTGGGCGGGACGAACACTGAAGCTTTCTTT. Translation gives CASSLGGTNTEAFF.

V is TRBV19 and J is TRBJ2-5; 8 bases line up with TRBD2. The CDR3 spans 13 residues. The germline gives CDR1 LNHDA, CDR2 SQIVND (reference sequence). J lost 5 bases, V lost 5 bases, and 4 bases had no gene match. The CDR3 region is CASSGGGMETQYF. CDR3 in DNA: TGTGCCAGTAGTGGCGGGGGGATGGAGACCCAGTACTTC.

Comment on this clone: The sample carries other DNA sequences with the same CDR3. The chain joins TRBV9 to TRBJ1-6; D call uncertain. Germline CDR1 is SGDLS and CDR2 is YYNGEE. V lost 1 base and J 13 bases, leaving 15 bases between the germline ends. This CDR3 spans 14 amino acids. The CDR3 region has the DNA TGTGCCAGCAGCGTAACCCCAGTTGAATCGCCCCTCCACTTT. Amino acid sequence: CASSVTPVESPLHF.

This chain uses TRBV7-3 with TRBJ2-1; TRBD2 matches at 8 bases. This CDR3 comprises 15 residues. The junction had 6 bases not matched to a gene; V was cut back by 5 bases and J by 3 bases. CDR1 and CDR2 (germline): SGHTA, FQGTGA. The CDR3 here is CASSTDAGGYNEQFF. The CDR3 nucleotides are TGTGCCAGCAGCACTGATGCGGGAGGCTACAATGAGCAGTTCTTC.

The chain is built from TRBV29-1 and TRBJ1-4, with D tentatively TRBD1 (6 bases). Trimming took off 5 bases at V and 8 bases at J, with 21 bases between the two ends. The V gene's germline CDR1 is SQVTM and CDR2 ANQGSEA. CDR3 size: 15 residues. CDR3 amino acids: CSVKNSQGRKEKLFF. In DNA form, the CDR3 reads TGCAGCGTTAAAAACTCCCAGGGGCGTAAAGAAAAACTGTTTTTT.

This sequence joins TRBV6-1 and TRBJ2-7; TRBD2 agrees at 8 bases. The CDR3 totals 14 residues. The trim removed 6 bases at V and 5 bases at J, leaving 9 bases unmatched. Per the germline V gene, CDR1 is MNHNS and CDR2 is SASEGT. CDR3 bases: TGTGCCAGCAGCGCCCGACTAGCGACCGACGAGCAGTACTTC. This translates into CASSARLATDEQYF.

The rearrangement joins TRBV30 to TRBJ2-1, with D possibly being TRBD2 (5 bases). Trimming removed 5 bases at V and 1 base at J, with 12 bases between. There are 14 residues in the CDR3. Germline CDR1 is GTSNPN and CDR2 is SVGIG (reference sequence). CDR3 loop: CAWGTGESYNEQFF. The CDR3 coding sequence is TGTGCCTGGGGAACCGGGGAATCCTACAATGAGCAGTTCTTC.

The chain is built from TRBV29-1 and TRBJ1-5, with D hard to call. V lost 4 bases and J 2 bases, leaving 6 bases between the germline ends. The CDR3 is 12 amino acids. Germline lookup yields CDR1 SQVTM and CDR2 ANQGSEA. The CDR3 reads CSVADGNQPQHF. The CDR3 DNA follows: TGCAGCGTTGCGGACGGCAATCAGCCCCAGCATTTT.

V and J are TRBV14 and TRBJ2-3, with 8 positions matching TRBD1. V shed 3 bases and J 3 bases; nucleotides not matched to a gene: 2. Germline V gene data show CDR1 as SGHDN and CDR2 as FVKESK. The CDR3 length is 14 residues. CDR3 bases: TGTGCCAGCAGCCAGGGACAGGAGACAGATACGCAGTATTTT. Translated, it gives CASSQGQETDTQYF.

This clone was seen only a few times. V and J are TRBV7-9 and TRBJ2-2; no clear D gene. Per germline, CDR1 SEHNR and CDR2 FQNEAQ (reference sequence). The V and J ends lost 5 bases and 3 bases respectively, with 16 bases between them. The CDR3 loop spans 16 amino acids. Here the CDR3 reads CASSPGGSRDTGELFF. Written as DNA, the CDR3 is TGTGCCAGCAGCCCGGGCGGTTCCCGAGACACCGGGGAGCTGTTTTTT.

This clone appeared once. The chain employs TRBV7-9 and TRBJ2-5, with 10 nucleotides matching TRBD2. The V gene end was trimmed by 3 bases and the J gene end by 5 bases; junction bases not matched to a gene: 12. This CDR3 has 17 residues. The germline CDR1 and CDR2 sequences are SEHNR and FQNEAQ (reference sequence). The CDR3, as DNA: TGTGCCAGCAGCTTGATCGGAAAGCGGGGGGGCCGGGAGACCCAGTACTTC. This codes for CASSLIGKRGGRETQYF.